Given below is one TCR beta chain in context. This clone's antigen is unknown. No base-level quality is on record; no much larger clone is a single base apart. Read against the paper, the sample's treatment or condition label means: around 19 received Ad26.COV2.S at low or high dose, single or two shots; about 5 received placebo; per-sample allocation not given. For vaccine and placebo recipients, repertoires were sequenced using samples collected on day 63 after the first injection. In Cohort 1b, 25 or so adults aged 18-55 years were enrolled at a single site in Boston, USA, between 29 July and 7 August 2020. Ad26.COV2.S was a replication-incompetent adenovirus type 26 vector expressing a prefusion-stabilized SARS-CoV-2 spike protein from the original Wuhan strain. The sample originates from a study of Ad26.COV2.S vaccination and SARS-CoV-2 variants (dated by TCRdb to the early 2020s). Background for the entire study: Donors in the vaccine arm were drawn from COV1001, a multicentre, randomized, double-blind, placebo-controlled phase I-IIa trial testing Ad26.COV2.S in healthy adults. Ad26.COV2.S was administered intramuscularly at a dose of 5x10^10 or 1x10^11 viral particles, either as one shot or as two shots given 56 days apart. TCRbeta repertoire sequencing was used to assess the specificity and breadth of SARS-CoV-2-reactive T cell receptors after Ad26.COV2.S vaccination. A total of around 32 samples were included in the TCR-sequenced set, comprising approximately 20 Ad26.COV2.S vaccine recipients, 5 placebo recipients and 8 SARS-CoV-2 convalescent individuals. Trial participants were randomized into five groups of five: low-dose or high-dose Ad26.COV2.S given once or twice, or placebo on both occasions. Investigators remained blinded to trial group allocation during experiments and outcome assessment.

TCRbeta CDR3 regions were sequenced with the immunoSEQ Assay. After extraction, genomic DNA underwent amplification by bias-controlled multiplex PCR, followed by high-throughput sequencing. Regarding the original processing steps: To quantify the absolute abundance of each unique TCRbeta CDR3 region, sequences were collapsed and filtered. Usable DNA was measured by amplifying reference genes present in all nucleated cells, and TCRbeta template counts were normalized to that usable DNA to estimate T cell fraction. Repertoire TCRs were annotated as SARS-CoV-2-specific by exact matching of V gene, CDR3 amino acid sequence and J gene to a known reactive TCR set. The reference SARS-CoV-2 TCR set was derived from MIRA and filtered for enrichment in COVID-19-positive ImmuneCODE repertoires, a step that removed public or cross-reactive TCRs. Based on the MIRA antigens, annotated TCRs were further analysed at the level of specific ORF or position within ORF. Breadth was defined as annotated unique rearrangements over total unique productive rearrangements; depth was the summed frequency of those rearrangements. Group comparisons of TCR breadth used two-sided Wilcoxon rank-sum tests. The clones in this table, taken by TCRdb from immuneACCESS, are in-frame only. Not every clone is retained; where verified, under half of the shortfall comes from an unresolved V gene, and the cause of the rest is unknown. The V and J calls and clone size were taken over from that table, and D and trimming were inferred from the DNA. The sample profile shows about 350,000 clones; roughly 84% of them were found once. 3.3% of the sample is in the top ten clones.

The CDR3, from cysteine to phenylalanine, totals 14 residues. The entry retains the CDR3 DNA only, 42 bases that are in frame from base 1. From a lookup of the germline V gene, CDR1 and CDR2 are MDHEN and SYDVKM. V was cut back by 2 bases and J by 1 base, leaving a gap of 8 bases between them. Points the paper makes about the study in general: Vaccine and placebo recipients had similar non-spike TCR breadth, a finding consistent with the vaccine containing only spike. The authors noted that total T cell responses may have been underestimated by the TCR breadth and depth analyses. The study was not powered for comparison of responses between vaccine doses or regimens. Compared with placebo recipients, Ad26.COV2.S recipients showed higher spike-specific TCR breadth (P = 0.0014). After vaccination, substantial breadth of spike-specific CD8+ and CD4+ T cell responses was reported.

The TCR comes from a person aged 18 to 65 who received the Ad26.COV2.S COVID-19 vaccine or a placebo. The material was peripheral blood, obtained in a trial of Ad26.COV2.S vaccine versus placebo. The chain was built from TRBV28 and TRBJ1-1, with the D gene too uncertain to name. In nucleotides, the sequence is TGTGCCAGCAGTTTAGTGGGCCAGAACACTGAAGCTTTCTTT. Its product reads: CASSLVGQNTEAFF.